Listed below are T cell receptor beta chains from one sample, sequenced in a study of blood T cells in healthy people across ages. TCRdb called the 5' RACE reads again in MiXCR, with one record for every CDR3 protein. This table holds under 1,000,000 distinct CDR3 sequences, about half found once. The sequenced sample consisted of blood. These receptors originate from a man older than 75 in good health. Both conserved end residues are part of each CDR3. Clone size is given for some rows only: seen once, a few or many times, or a class if the clone is expanded.

v_call	clone_size	cdr3_aa
TRBV12-3/TRBV12-4	.	CASSTQAAAYERYF
TRBV7-3	few	CASSLTSVLTDTQYF
TRBV20-1	few	CSARDTSGGYNEQFF
TRBV28	.	CASSSWDSGDTQYF
TRBV5-1	.	CASSLALAGHEQFF
TRBV11-3	.	CASSRRISGTAGYEQYF
TRBV9	.	CASSPGLGVTDTQYF
TRBV20-1	.	CSASNRGRETQYF
TRBV4-2	once	CASSQDPVQGATQYF
TRBV20-1	.	CSARGNSGGYNEQYF
TRBV5-1	.	CASSSLQGAGYGYTF
TRBV7-9	few	CASSLMGSYTEAFF
TRBV6-2/TRBV6-3	.	CASSIAILQAYEQYF
TRBV9	few	CASSVGLAGVYEQYF
TRBV7-9	.	CASQFMRTGGDTQYF
TRBV10-3	many	CAISGGQVEAYEQYF
TRBV25-1	.	CASSVTAGAYNGQFF
TRBV6-4	.	CASSIEGSGANVLTF
TRBV20-1	once	CSARDSGGRSSETQYF
TRBV6-2/TRBV6-3	.	CASRRLAGELDTQYF
TRBV7-2	.	CASSPRAGWTYNSPLHF
TRBV29-1	.	CSVQPGTGSEKLFF
TRBV6-4	.	CASTRGAWGQETQYF
TRBV3-1	.	CASSPSGGNEQYF
TRBV7-2	.	CTSSLNYEQYF
TRBV7-2	few	CASSWQGRARSDTQYF
TRBV4-2	many	CASSRGGSRLNEQFF
TRBV7-9	.	CASSGRTGELFF
TRBV5-1	.	CASSQDRGQEETQYF
TRBV7-8	few	CASSSLAGLAKNIQYF
TRBV12-3/TRBV12-4	.	CASSLREMAGANVLTF
TRBV28	few	CASSSAGQGRETQYF
TRBV7-8	.	CASSTSGRKKPKQETQYF
TRBV7-2	.	CASSPLSGGQYEQYF
TRBV4-2	few	CASSQTLGAGVYNEQFF
TRBV2	.	CASRTGASYGYTF
TRBV4-3	.	CASSQDRYRGHHEQYF
TRBV7-2	few	CASSLLGGLAIYEQYF
TRBV2	.	CAIQPWDRATGELFF
TRBV12-3/TRBV12-4	few	CASGRYLYNEQFF
TRBV20-1	.	CSARDRLTGGSRIQYF
TRBV5-1	.	CASSSLGGAATNEKLFF
TRBV5-1	few	CASSFDREFGAFF
TRBV12-3/TRBV12-4	.	CASSVGTASHGYTF
TRBV20-1	.	CSASGQFNEKLFF
TRBV24-1	few	CATSANLAGVDNEQYF
TRBV20-1	.	CSARNGQALNEQFF
TRBV24-1	.	CATSDPSGGQQETQYF
TRBV12-3/TRBV12-4	.	CASTPYNTGELFF
TRBV6-2/TRBV6-3	.	CASSRTGGAGQYF
TRBV7-9	few	CASSLDSGRAGEQYF